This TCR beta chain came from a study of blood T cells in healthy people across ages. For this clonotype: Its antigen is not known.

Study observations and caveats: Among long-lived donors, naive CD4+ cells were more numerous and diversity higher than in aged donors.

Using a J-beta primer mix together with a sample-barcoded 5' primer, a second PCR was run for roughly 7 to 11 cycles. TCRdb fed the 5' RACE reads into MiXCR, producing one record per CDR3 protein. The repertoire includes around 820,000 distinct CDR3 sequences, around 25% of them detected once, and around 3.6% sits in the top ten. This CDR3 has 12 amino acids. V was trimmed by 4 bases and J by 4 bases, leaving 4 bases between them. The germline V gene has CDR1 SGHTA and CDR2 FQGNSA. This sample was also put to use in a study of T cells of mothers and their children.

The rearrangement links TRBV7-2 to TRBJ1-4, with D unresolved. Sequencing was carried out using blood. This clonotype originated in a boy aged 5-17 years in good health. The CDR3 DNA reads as TGTGCCAGCAGCTCCGATAATGAAAAACTGTTTTTT. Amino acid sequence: CASSSDNEKLFF.